A single sample is the source of the 15 T cell receptor beta chains below, sequenced in a study of blood T cell repertoires in COVID-19. Produced via immunoSEQ multiplex PCR; TCRdb's table is partial and in-frame only. This sample has some 140,000 clones, with over 75% found just once. Sequenced material: peripheral blood. These receptors all come from a man aged 65 to 85 with active COVID-19.

The gene calls are TRBV7-9 and TRBJ2-7; TRBD1 matches 8 bases. Germline V gene lookup returns CDR1 SEHNR and CDR2 FQNEAQ (reference sequence). V lost 5 bases and J lost 0; bases outside the gene matches: 9. CDR3 length equals 16 residues. Here the CDR3 reads CASSPPGTGFSYEQYF. CDR3 DNA: TGTGCCAGCAGCCCCCCAGGGACAGGTTTCTCCTACGAGCAGTACTTC.

The gene calls are TRBV5-1 and TRBJ2-5; TRBD2 matches 9 bases. This CDR3 is 16 amino acids long. V dropped 0 bases and J dropped 1; count of bases not matched to a gene: 4. CDR1 and CDR2 from the germline V gene are SGHRS and YFSETQ. The CDR3 DNA reads TGCGCCAGCAGCTTGGTCCCTAGCGGGGCCCAAGAGACCCAGTACTTC. Translating it yields CASSLVPSGAQETQYF.

The gene calls are TRBV7-9 and TRBJ2-5, with TRBD1 matching 7 bases. Germline V gene lookup returns CDR1 SEHNR and CDR2 FQNEAQ (reference sequence). V shed 1 base, J shed 3 bases, and the junction held 2 bases outside the gene matches. This CDR3 contains 14 residues. The CDR3 spells CASSLGQGKETQYF. DNA for the CDR3: TGTGCCAGCAGCTTAGGACAGGGCAAAGAGACCCAGTACTTC.

This clone is a singleton in its sample. This chain connects TRBV28 to TRBJ2-5, with D possibly TRBD1 on 6 matching bases. This CDR3 has 12 residues. Germline assignment: CDR1 MDHEN and CDR2 SYDVKM. V lost 4 bases and J 9 bases, leaving 12 bases between the germline ends. CDR3 in amino acids: CASSSPWGPQYF. CDR3 in DNA: TGTGCCAGCAGTTCCCCATGGGGGCCCCAGTACTTC.

This chain joins TRBV19 and TRBJ2-2; TRBD1 might be the D (5 bases). Trimming removed 3 bases at V and 6 bases at J, with 14 bases between. This CDR3 contains 15 residues. The germline CDR1 and CDR2 sequences are LNHDA and SQIVND (reference sequence). The CDR3, as DNA: TGTGCCAGTAGTATGGCGGTGATAGGGGCCGGGGAGCTGTTTTTT. This translates into CASSMAVIGAGELFF. Full variable domain (remainder filled in from reference TRBV19 and TRBJ2-2): DGGITQSPKYLFRKEGQNVTLSCEQNLNHDAMYWYRQDPGQGLRLIYYSQIVNDFQKGDIAEGYSVSREKKESFPLTVTSAQKNPTAFYLCASSMAVIGAGELFFGEGSRLTVL.

The chain employs TRBV27 and TRBJ2-2; 10 bases are shared with TRBD2. Germline CDR1 is MNHEY and CDR2 is SMNVEV (reference sequence). The J segment lost 4 bases and the V segment lost 3 bases, leaving 5 bases of the junction unmatched. This CDR3 contains 16 residues. CDR3 sequence (DNA): TGTGCCAGCAGTTTGGGACTAGCGATGGGCACCGGGGAGCTGTTTTTT. The encoded protein is CASSLGLAMGTGELFF.

This chain joins TRBV10-2 and TRBJ1-2; perhaps TRBD1 as D (5 bases). CDR1 WSHSY and CDR2 SAAADI come from the germline V gene. V was clipped by 2 bases and J by 6 bases, with 19 bases between them. The CDR3 extends over 16 amino acids. In DNA form, the CDR3 reads TGCGCCAGCAGTGAGCCGACAGCACCCAAGGCCGATGGCTACACCTTC. It encodes CASSEPTAPKADGYTF.

This rearrangement joins TRBV5-1 to TRBJ1-6; 7 bases fit TRBD1. CDR3 length: 15 amino acids. The V and J ends lost 2 bases and 6 bases, in that order; junction bases with no gene match: 5. The germline V gene encodes CDR1 SGHRS and CDR2 YFSETQ. CDR3 sequence (DNA): TGCGCCAGCAGCTTTTCGGGGACAGTTAATTCACCCCTCCACTTT. Its protein product is CASSFSGTVNSPLHF.

The chain links TRBV6-2 or TRBV6-3 to TRBJ2-7, with a weak D call TRBD2 (6 bases). Germline loops: CDR1 MNHEY, CDR2 SVGEGT. Trimming took off 7 bases at V and 1 base at J, with 11 bases between the two ends. The CDR3 is 13 amino acids. The CDR3 spells CASTPGGSYEQYF. In nucleotides, the CDR3 is TGTGCCAGCACCCCTGGGGGGTCCTACGAGCAGTACTTC.

This clone was seen a few times. One end of the junction fails to match germline, which may point to a read error. This rearrangement joins TRBV2 to TRBJ2-7; 8 bases are shared with TRBD1. The germline gives CDR1 SNHLY, CDR2 FYNNEI. This CDR3 spans 14 amino acids. CDR3 in DNA: TGTGCCAGCAGCGAAGGACAGGGAGCCTACGAGCAGTACTTC. Its translation is CASSEGQGAYEQYF. Using reference TRBV2 and TRBJ2-7 for the parts outside the CDR3, the full variable domain is EPEVTQTPSHQVTQMGQEVILRCVPISNHLYFYWYRQILGQKVEFLVSFYNNEISEKSEIFDDQFSVERPDGSNFTLKIRSTKLEDSAMYFCASSEGQGAYEQYFGPGTRLTVT.

The chain recombines TRBV19 with TRBJ2-7, with D hard to call. Germline CDR1 and CDR2: LNHDA and SQIVND (reference sequence). This CDR3 has 15 residues. Trimming left V 6 bases short and J 2 bases short, with 17 bases between. DNA for the CDR3: TGTGCCAGTAGCACCGCCGCACTCCCAACCTACGAGCAGTACTTC. It translates to CASSTAALPTYEQYF. The full variable domain, completed using reference TRBV19 and TRBJ2-7, is DGGITQSPKYLFRKEGQNVTLSCEQNLNHDAMYWYRQDPGQGLRLIYYSQIVNDFQKGDIAEGYSVSREKKESFPLTVTSAQKNPTAFYLCASSTAALPTYEQYFGPGTRLTVT.

The chain recombines TRBV10-3 with TRBJ2-1, with 7 nucleotides matching TRBD2. This CDR3 spans 13 amino acids. The germline CDR1 and CDR2 sequences are ENHRY and SYGVKD. V gave up 3 bases and J gave up 9 bases; unmatched junction bases: 5. The CDR3 DNA is TGTGCCATCAGTGAACGGGGGGAAGGTGAGCAGTTCTTC. Its protein is CAISERGEGEQFF.

The chain uses TRBV7-9 and TRBJ1-2, with D maybe TRBD1 (5 bases). The CDR3 runs to 11 residues. Germline V CDR1 and CDR2: SEHNR, FQNEAQ (reference sequence). Trimming cost V 6 bases and J 7 bases, with 9 bases left between them. CDR3 sequence (DNA): TGTGCCAGCAGGTCAGGGTCTGGCTACACCTTC. It encodes CASRSGSGYTF.

The chain combines TRBV18 with TRBJ2-7; 8 bases fit TRBD2. Trimming removed 6 bases from V and 2 bases from J; junction bases left unmatched: 3. CDR1 is KGHSH, CDR2 LQKENI, per germline. CDR3 length: 13 residues. DNA for the CDR3: TGTGCCAGCTCCCTAGCGGGTACCTACGAGCAGTACTTC. This gives the protein CASSLAGTYEQYF.

This rearrangement joins TRBV29-1 to TRBJ2-3; TRBD1 aligns across 7 bases. After removal of 7 bases from V and 1 base from J, the junction contained 8 bases not matched to a gene. The CDR3 is 14 residues long. Germline-derived CDR1 and CDR2 are SQVTM and ANQGSEA. DNA of the CDR3: TGCAGCGCTAAGACAGGGTTTGGCACAGATACGCAGTATTTT. Its translation is CSAKTGFGTDTQYF.